The 31 T cell receptor beta chains below come from one sample, sequenced in a study of Tregs in tolerant kidney transplant recipients. For these receptors, no antigen is known. The repertoire was sequenced with immunoSEQ multiplex PCR; TCRdb's copy has only in-frame clones and lacks some. In the table there are 2,500 to 3,500 clones, around 40% of which are singletons. The sequencing sample was made of Tregs from blood cultured with allogeneic cells. The receptors come from a human donor in good health.

The rearrangement uses TRBV6-5 and TRBJ1-2; TRBD1 is a possible D gene (5 bases). The CDR3 sequence is 13 residues long. V was shortened by 6 bases and J by 7 bases, with 15 bases between the two germline ends. The germline gives CDR1 MNHEY, CDR2 SVGAGI. The CDR3: CASSPGRASGYTF. The CDR3 DNA sequence: TGTGCCAGCAGCCCGGGCAGGGCCAGTGGCTACACCTTC.

This clone was recorded a few times. This chain joins TRBV6-1 and TRBJ2-7, with D unclear. The CDR3 is made up of 13 amino acids. Germline lookup yields CDR1 MNHNS and CDR2 SASEGT. Trimming left V 6 bases short and J 6 bases short, with 15 bases between. CDR3 nucleotide sequence: TGTGCCAGCAGCTCCCAATCGACGGGCGAGCAGTACTTC. As protein: CASSSQSTGEQYF.

This clone was recorded a few times. V is TRBV19 and J is TRBJ1-3, with no clear D. The CDR3 loop spans 13 amino acids. Germline lookup yields CDR1 LNHDA and CDR2 SQIVND (reference sequence). Between the trimmed V and J ends, which lost 3 bases and 2 bases, there was a span of 5 bases. The CDR3 DNA reads as TGTGCCAGTAGTATTTGGGCTGGAAACACCATATATTTT. Encoded protein: CASSIWAGNTIYF.

Only a few counts were recorded for this clone. The chain has TRBV4-1 and TRBJ2-2, with 8 nucleotides matching TRBD1. CDR1 and CDR2 (germline): MGHRA, YSYEKL. V dropped 3 bases and J dropped 6; count of bases not matched to a gene: 3. The CDR3 loop spans 14 amino acids. CDR3 coding DNA: TGCGCCAGCAGCCAGGACAGGGTCCCCGGGGAGCTGTTTTTT. It codes for CASSQDRVPGELFF.

By share of the sample, this clone is large. The chain combines TRBV5-1 with TRBJ2-2; D remains ambiguous. Germline CDR1 and CDR2: SGHRS and YFSETQ. CDR3 length equals 13 residues. The V end lost 4 bases, the J end lost 13 bases, and 17 bases lay between the germline ends. DNA of the CDR3: TGCGCCAGCAGCGTGGAAAAGCGATCGGTGCTGTTTTTT. Translation: CASSVEKRSVLFF.

The J gene is TRBJ2-3, the V gene TRBV19; 12 bases agree with TRBD2. CDR3 length equals 17 residues. Per the germline V gene, CDR1 is LNHDA and CDR2 is SQIVND (reference sequence). The V segment lost 5 bases and the J segment 1 base; nucleotides outside the gene matches: 7. CDR3: CASSARTSGIGTDTQYF. CDR3 DNA sequence: TGTGCCAGTAGTGCGAGGACTAGCGGGATCGGCACAGATACGCAGTATTTT.

This clone was detected a few times. This sequence joins TRBV5-6 and TRBJ1-2; D gene unclear. This CDR3 has 13 residues. The ends were cut back, 2 bases at V and 4 bases at J, with 9 bases in the middle. Germline V gives CDR1 SGHDT, CDR2 YYEEEE. CDR3 amino acids: CASSFTPSYGYTF. CDR3 sequence (DNA): TGTGCCAGCAGCTTTACACCTAGCTATGGCTACACCTTC.

The chain carries TRBV4-2 and TRBJ2-3; TRBD2 might be the D (7 bases). Germline lookup yields CDR1 LGHNA and CDR2 YNFKEQ. Trimming shortened V by 4 bases and J by 4 bases, and 15 bases separated the two germline ends. This CDR3 contains 15 residues. The CDR3 DNA reads as TGTGCCAGCAGCCTCTTCGGGGGGCCGGCAGATACGCAGTATTTT. Protein: CASSLFGGPADTQYF.

The V and J genes are TRBV5-1 and TRBJ2-5; D possibly matches TRBD1 or TRBD2 (5 bases each). Germline V lookup: CDR1 SGHRS, CDR2 YFSETQ. V dropped 4 bases and J dropped 3 bases, with 22 bases sitting between them. The length of the CDR3 is 17 residues. CDR3 in amino acids: CASSGGRGLRLKETQYF. In DNA, the CDR3 is TGCGCCAGCAGCGGGGGACGGGGTCTACGATTAAAAGAGACCCAGTACTTC.

This clone came up a few times. The CDR3 DNA is TGTGCCAGCAGTGGTGCACAGGGGGGGAATCAGCCCCAGCATTTT. This codes for CASSGAQGGNQPQHF. The rearrangement uses TRBV2 and TRBJ1-5; 8 bases agree with TRBD1. Germline V lookup: CDR1 SNHLY, CDR2 FYNNEI. V was pared by 4 bases and J by 4 bases, with 6 bases of the junction left unmatched. This CDR3 region has 15 residues.

This chain links TRBV7-2 with TRBJ2-3, with TRBD2 matching 11 bases. Per germline, CDR1 SGHTA and CDR2 FQGNSA. The CDR3 covers 17 residues. The junction had 5 bases not matched to a gene; V was cut back by 0 bases and J by 3 bases. In DNA form, the CDR3 reads TGTGCCAGCAGCTTAGCGGCCCTAGCGGGGGGAACAGATACGCAGTATTTT. It encodes CASSLAALAGGTDTQYF.

The genes are TRBV18 and TRBJ1-2; D ambiguous. The CDR3 sequence is 12 residues long. V was clipped by 2 bases and J by 6 bases, with 7 bases between them. Germline V CDR1 and CDR2: KGHSH, LQKENI. In DNA form, the CDR3 reads TGTGCCAGCTCACCAGCTCGGGATGGCTACACCTTC. This codes for CASSPARDGYTF.

Relative to its sample, this clone is medium-sized. This chain links TRBV18 with TRBJ2-7; D is possibly TRBD1 or TRBD2 (5 bases each). The germline gives CDR1 KGHSH, CDR2 LQKENI. The CDR3 loop spans 14 amino acids. Between the trimmed V and J ends, which lost 1 base and 0 bases, there was a span of 7 bases. The CDR3: CASSPRGASYEQYF. The CDR3, as DNA: TGTGCCAGCTCACCACGAGGGGCCTCCTACGAGCAGTACTTC.

The chain couples TRBV7-3 to TRBJ2-3; no definite D call. This CDR3 is built from 11 residues. Trimming left V 2 bases short and J 6 bases short, with 3 bases between. Germline V lookup: CDR1 SGHTA, CDR2 FQGTGA. CDR3 protein: CASSLEDTQYF. The CDR3 DNA reads TGTGCCAGCAGCTTAGAGGATACGCAGTATTTT.

By frequency in the sample, this clone is large (0.1 to 1%). The rearrangement joins TRBV6-6 to TRBJ1-2; 7 nucleotides match TRBD1. CDR3 length: 14 amino acids. V was pared by 7 bases and J by 3 bases, with 8 bases of the junction left unmatched. Germline loops: CDR1 MNHNY, CDR2 SVGAGI (reference sequence). The DNA of the CDR3 is TGTGCCAGCAAGAAGACAGGGTCGGACTATGGCTACACCTTC. This translates into CASKKTGSDYGYTF.

The rearrangement uses TRBV5-8 and TRBJ2-5; 9 bases map to TRBD2. This CDR3 has 19 residues. The germline V gene has CDR1 SGHTS and CDR2 YDEGEE. Trimming at V came to 5 bases and at J to 2 bases, leaving 19 bases not matched to a gene. CDR3 DNA: TGTGCCAGCAGAGAACGCTGGGGGATAGCGGGAGCGTCTCAAGAGACCCAGTACTTC. Translation: CASRERWGIAGASQETQYF.

The gene calls are TRBV5-8 and TRBJ2-3, with TRBD2 as a possible D gene (5 bases). V lost 3 bases and J 1 base, leaving 9 bases between the germline ends. This CDR3 region has 14 residues. Looked up from germline, CDR1 is SGHTS and CDR2 is YDEGEE. The CDR3 coding sequence is TGTGCCAGCAGCTCTAGGACTGGCACAGATACGCAGTATTTT. It encodes CASSSRTGTDTQYF.

A few counts support this clone. This chain uses TRBV5-4 with TRBJ2-3, with a possible D match to TRBD2 (6 bases). CDR1 and CDR2 (germline): SGHNT, YYREEE (reference sequence). The CDR3 is made up of 15 amino acids. V lost 6 bases, J lost 6 bases, and 20 bases lay in between. The CDR3 spells CASNPGGRGRDTQYF. The CDR3 DNA reads as TGTGCCAGCAACCCCGGGGGACGCGGTAGGGATACGCAGTATTTT.

The chain combines TRBV2 with TRBJ2-6; TRBD2 agrees at 7 bases. V was pared by 6 bases and J by 1 base, with 3 bases of the junction left unmatched. This CDR3 contains 15 residues. From germline, CDR1 is SNHLY and CDR2 FYNNEI. CDR3 loop: CASRREGSGANVLTF. In DNA form, the CDR3 reads TGTGCCAGCAGGAGGGAGGGGTCTGGGGCCAACGTCCTGACTTTC.

The table lists this clone with a few counts. The genes are TRBV7-2 and TRBJ1-6, with a tentative D call TRBD1 (6 bases). Germline loops: CDR1 SGHTA, CDR2 FQGNSA. This CDR3 is 16 amino acids long. V was trimmed by 3 bases and J by 4 bases, leaving 13 bases between them. CDR3 protein: CASSLAGVLYNSPLHF. The CDR3 region has the DNA TGTGCCAGCAGCTTGGCAGGGGTCCTTTATAATTCACCCCTCCACTTT.

This clone turned up a few times. This chain links TRBV9 with TRBJ2-3; D may be TRBD1 (5 bases). Deletions cut 4 bases from V and 2 bases from J, with 11 bases between. The CDR3 loop spans 14 amino acids. CDR1 and CDR2 (germline): SGDLS, YYNGEE. The CDR3 loop is CASSPQGFTDTQYF. The CDR3 DNA reads as TGTGCCAGCAGCCCTCAGGGATTCACAGATACGCAGTATTTT.

The chain uses TRBV5-1 and TRBJ2-3, with D unclear. Trimming removed 5 bases from V and 2 bases from J, with 9 bases in between. The CDR3 has 13 residues. In germline, CDR1 is SGHRS, CDR2 YFSETQ. CDR3 sequence: CASREPPTDTQYF. DNA of the CDR3: TGCGCCAGCAGAGAGCCACCCACAGATACGCAGTATTTT.

This clone has only a few counts. The gene calls are TRBV7-6 and TRBJ2-2, with D possibly being TRBD1 or TRBD2 (6 bases each). Germline CDR1 and CDR2: SGHVS and FNYEAQ. This CDR3 comprises 16 residues. Trimming shortened V by 3 bases and J by 5 bases, and 16 bases separated the two germline ends. The CDR3 coding sequence is TGTGCCAGCAGCTTGGGGCTGGGGGGCAGGACCGGGGAGCTGTTTTTT. Protein: CASSLGLGGRTGELFF.

A remark on this clone: An end of the junction does not agree with germline; a read error may underlie this. The rearrangement joins TRBV19 to TRBJ2-3; 9 nucleotides agree with TRBD2. The CDR3 totals 13 residues. Germline values: CDR1 LNHDA, CDR2 SQIVND (reference sequence). The DNA of the CDR3 is TGTGCCAGTAGTATAAGGCGGGGGGGCACACTCCATTTT. Its protein is CASSIRRGGTLHF.

In this sample, this clone turned up once. The gene calls are TRBV7-9 and TRBJ2-2; TRBD1 matches 8 bases. CDR1 SEHNR and CDR2 FQNEAQ come from the germline V gene (reference sequence). V lost 8 bases and J lost 7; bases outside the gene matches: 12. The CDR3 sequence is 15 residues long. The CDR3 region is CASGLGDRRYGELFF. As DNA, the CDR3 is TGTGCCAGCGGACTGGGGGACAGGAGGTACGGGGAGCTGTTTTTT.

V gene TRBV5-5 combines with J gene TRBJ1-2; D is unclear. V was pared by 4 bases and J by 0 bases, with 13 bases between. Germline V gene sequence: CDR1 SGHKS, CDR2 YYEKEE (reference sequence). The length of the CDR3 is 15 residues. The CDR3 loop is CASSPIRASNYGYTF. The CDR3 bases are TGTGCCAGCAGCCCGATTCGAGCTTCTAACTATGGCTACACCTTC. The full variable domain, with the rest looked up from reference TRBV5-5 and TRBJ1-2, is DAGVTQSPTHLIKTRGQQVTLRCSPISGHKSVSWYQQVLGQGPQFIFQYYEKEERGRGNFPDRFSARQFPNYSSELNVNALLLGDSALYLCASSPIRASNYGYTFGSGTRLTVV.

The V call is TRBV6-6, the J call TRBJ2-2; D is undetermined. The CDR3 extends over 15 amino acids. The V and J ends lost 6 bases and 0 bases respectively, with 11 bases between them. Germline V lookup: CDR1 MNHNY, CDR2 SVGAGI (reference sequence). The CDR3 reads CASSLHRANTGELFF. CDR3 coding DNA: TGTGCCAGCAGCCTCCATCGGGCGAACACCGGGGAGCTGTTTTTT.

The chain has TRBV6-5 and TRBJ2-5; a possible D gene is TRBD2 (6 bases). The CDR3 loop spans 14 amino acids. Trimming took 3 bases from V and 5 from J, leaving 13 bases between them. Germline CDR1 is MNHEY and CDR2 is SVGAGI. CDR3 amino acids: CASSYGGVRETQYF. CDR3 in DNA: TGTGCCAGCAGTTATGGAGGGGTCCGGGAGACCCAGTACTTC.

This clone rates as medium-sized. This chain uses TRBV5-1 with TRBJ2-2; D remains unclear. Germline V gene data show CDR1 as SGHRS and CDR2 as YFSETQ. Trimming pared 1 base from V and 2 bases from J, leaving 6 bases between. This CDR3 comprises 14 residues. In nucleotides, the CDR3 is TGCGCCAGCAGCTTGTTACTTAACACCGGGGAGCTGTTTTTT. Its protein product is CASSLLLNTGELFF.

The chain uses TRBV19 and TRBJ2-5, with D perhaps matching TRBD1 (5 bases). The CDR3 loop spans 13 amino acids. Per the germline V gene, CDR1 is LNHDA and CDR2 is SQIVND (reference sequence). Trimming left V 4 bases short and J 7 bases short, with 13 bases between. This CDR3 is CASSTIVRGTQYF. The CDR3 bases are TGTGCCAGTAGTACCATCGTAAGGGGGACCCAGTACTTC.

This chain connects TRBV7-2 to TRBJ1-1; D uncertain. The germline V gene encodes CDR1 SGHTA and CDR2 FQGNSA. The CDR3 is 14 amino acids. The V and J ends lost 3 bases and 1 base respectively, with 9 bases between them. In DNA form, the CDR3 reads TGTGCCAGCAGCTTGGCCTTGAGGAACACTGAAGCTTTCTTT. The encoded protein is CASSLALRNTEAFF.